This TCR beta chain was sequenced during a study of blood T cell repertoires in COVID-19. Profiling relied on immunoSEQ multiplex PCR, and the TCRdb table lists in-frame clones only, not all of them. The profile shows tens of thousands of clones, around 86% of them singletons. The V end was cut by 5 bases, the J end by 2 bases, with 20 bases between. Per germline, CDR1 MNHEY and CDR2 SMNVEV (reference sequence). The CDR3 is made up of 17 amino acids. The receptor was derived from a man aged 45-60 years with active COVID-19. Sequenced input: peripheral blood. The V gene is TRBV27, the J gene TRBJ2-3; a possible D gene is TRBD1 (5 bases). Here the CDR3 DNA reads TGTGCCAGCAGTCCTAGACAACGGGCAGGGAACACAGATACGCAGTATTTT. It translates to CASSPRQRAGNTDTQYF.